Each of the 10 T cell receptor beta chains below was sequenced from the same sample in a study of post-analysis software for immune sequencing data. Broader study findings: With TRBV5-6, TRBV5-1 and TRBV20-1 included, about five TRBV segments were more frequent in patients than in controls.

The TCR beta cDNA libraries carried unique molecular identifiers. TCRdb passed the PCR reads through MiXCR, listing each CDR3 protein once. Here the sample spans hundreds of thousands of distinct CDR3 sequences, roughly 40% being singletons. No antigen is known for these receptors. Sample: blood. Source of these receptors: a girl aged 5-17 years with multiple sclerosis.

This chain connects TRBV12-3 or TRBV12-4 to TRBJ1-1; D is possibly TRBD1 (6 bases). CDR3 length equals 15 residues. Trimming pared 6 bases from V and 1 base from J, leaving 15 bases between. The DNA for the CDR3 is TGTGCCAGCAGCCGCCAGGGACACCCGAACACTGAAGCTTTCTTT. This gives the protein CASSRQGHPNTEAFF.

This clonotype was observed a handful of times. The chain has TRBV20-1 and TRBJ2-3; tentatively, D is TRBD1 (6 bases). The CDR3 runs 13 residues. The germline gives CDR1 DFQATT, CDR2 SNEGSKA (reference sequence). The V end was cut by 5 bases, the J end by 6 bases, with 15 bases between. The CDR3: CSAGTGPPDTQYF. CDR3 coding DNA: TGCAGTGCTGGAACAGGGCCCCCGGATACGCAGTATTTT.

In its sample, this clonotype was seen a few times. The chain recombines TRBV12-3 or TRBV12-4 with TRBJ2-7; 10 bases match TRBD2. The V segment lost 3 bases and the J segment 3 bases; nucleotides outside the gene matches: 11. The CDR3 totals 17 residues. The CDR3 sequence is CASSFSSGGARVYEQYF. DNA of the CDR3: TGTGCCAGCAGTTTCTCCAGCGGGGGGGCCAGGGTCTACGAGCAGTACTTC.

This chain links TRBV9 with TRBJ2-5, with 7 bases fitting TRBD1. The V gene's germline CDR1 is SGDLS and CDR2 YYNGEE. V dropped 4 bases and J dropped 2; count of bases not matched to a gene: 14. This CDR3 contains 17 residues. CDR3 amino acids: CASSPQIFPQGQETQYF. The CDR3 DNA sequence: TGTGCCAGCAGCCCTCAGATTTTCCCACAGGGGCAAGAGACCCAGTACTTC.

The V call is TRBV5-5, the J call TRBJ2-5, with 8 bases fitting TRBD2. The CDR3 is 16 amino acids. Looked up from germline, CDR1 is SGHKS and CDR2 is YYEKEE (reference sequence). V lost 0 bases, J lost 5 bases, and 9 bases stayed unmatched. The CDR3 region is CASSLALAGGLETQYF. The CDR3 DNA follows: TGTGCCAGCAGCTTGGCCCTAGCGGGTGGTCTGGAGACCCAGTACTTC.

The chain recombines TRBV5-1 with TRBJ2-6; D may be TRBD1 (5 bases). The CDR3 consists of 17 residues. Germline V lookup: CDR1 SGHRS, CDR2 YFSETQ. The V gene lost 0 bases and the J gene lost 0 bases, with 10 bases spanning the gap. This chain's CDR3 is CASSLGQPSSGANVLTF. DNA of the CDR3: TGCGCCAGCAGCTTGGGACAGCCCAGCTCTGGGGCCAACGTCCTGACTTTC.

The chain couples TRBV12-3 or TRBV12-4 to TRBJ1-2, with D perhaps matching TRBD1 (5 bases). This CDR3 spans 14 amino acids. The germline V and J ends were trimmed by 7 bases and 8 bases, with 20 bases remaining between them. The CDR3 loop is CASTSSGAPRGYTF. As DNA, the CDR3 is TGTGCCAGCACCTCATCCGGGGCACCACGCGGCTACACCTTC.

This chain joins TRBV7-9 and TRBJ1-4; TRBD1 aligns across 7 bases. Losses at the gene ends were 2 bases for V and 7 bases for J; bases not matched to a gene: 4. The CDR3 loop spans 14 amino acids. CDR1 SEHNR and CDR2 FQNEAQ come from the germline V gene (reference sequence). The CDR3 DNA reads TGTGCCAGCAGCTTAACAGGGGCTGGTGAAAAACTGTTTTTT. This sequence encodes CASSLTGAGEKLFF.

This clonotype was counted between two and nine times. The chain carries TRBV30 and TRBJ2-3, with D uncertain. CDR3 size: 11 residues. Germline lookup yields CDR1 GTSNPN and CDR2 SVGIG (reference sequence). CDR3: CALDGERKGYF. The CDR3 region has the DNA TGTGCACTTGATGGAGAACGGAAGGGGTATTTT.

This sequence joins TRBV29-1 and TRBJ2-1, with 9 bases lining up with TRBD1. The trim removed 6 bases at V and 4 bases at J, leaving 4 bases unmatched. CDR3 length: 13 amino acids. Germline CDR1 SQVTM, CDR2 ANQGSEA. CDR3 region: CSVTGTGYNEQFF. The CDR3 DNA sequence: TGCAGCGTGACCGGGACAGGGTACAATGAGCAGTTCTTC.